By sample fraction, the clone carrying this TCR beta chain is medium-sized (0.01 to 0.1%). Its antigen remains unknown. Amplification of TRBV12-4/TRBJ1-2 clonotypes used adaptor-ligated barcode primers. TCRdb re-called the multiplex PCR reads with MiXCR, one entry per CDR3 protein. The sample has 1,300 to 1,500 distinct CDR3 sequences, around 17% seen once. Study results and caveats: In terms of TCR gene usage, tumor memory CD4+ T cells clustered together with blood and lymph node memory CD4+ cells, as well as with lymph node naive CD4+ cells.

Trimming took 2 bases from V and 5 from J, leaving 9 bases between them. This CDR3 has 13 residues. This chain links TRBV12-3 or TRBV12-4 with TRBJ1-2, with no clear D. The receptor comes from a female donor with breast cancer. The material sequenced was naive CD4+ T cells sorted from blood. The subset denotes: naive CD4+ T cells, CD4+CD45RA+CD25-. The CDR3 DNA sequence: TGTGCCAGCAGTTTACTGGCGTATTATGGCTACACCTTC. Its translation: CASSLLAYYGYTF.